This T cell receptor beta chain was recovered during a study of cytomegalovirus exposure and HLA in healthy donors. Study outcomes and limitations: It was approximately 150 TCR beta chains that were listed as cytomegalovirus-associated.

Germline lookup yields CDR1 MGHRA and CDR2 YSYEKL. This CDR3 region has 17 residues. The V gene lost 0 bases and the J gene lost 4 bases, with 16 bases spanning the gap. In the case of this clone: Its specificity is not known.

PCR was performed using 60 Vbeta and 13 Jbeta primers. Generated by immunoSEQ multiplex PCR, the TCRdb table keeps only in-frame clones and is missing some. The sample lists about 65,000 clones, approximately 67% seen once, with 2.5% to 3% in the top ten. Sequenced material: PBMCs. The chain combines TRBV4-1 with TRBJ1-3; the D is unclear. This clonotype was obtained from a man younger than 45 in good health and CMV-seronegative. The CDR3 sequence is CASSQDPTSPGGNTIYF. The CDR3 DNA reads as TGCGCCAGCAGCCAAGATCCAACGAGCCCGGGAGGAAACACCATATATTTT.